This T cell receptor beta chain was sequenced in a study of T cells expressing NK-cell markers. Across the study: Of eight sequenced donors, seven were HCMV-seropositive and one HCMV-seronegative.

TCRdb reworked the 5' RACE reads into one entry per CDR3 protein, no DNA. The sample's table shows about 260,000 distinct CDR3 sequences. CDR3 length equals 16 residues. Germline V lookup: CDR1 SGDLS, CDR2 YYNGEE. This clonotype was sampled from a man aged 18 to 30 in good health. Sequences were obtained from blood T cells: a sorted CD56 or NKG2C T cell subset, CD4+ or CD8+ T cells, or bulk PBMC T cells (not recorded which). The chain carries TRBV9 and TRBJ1-5; no DNA is available, so the TRBD1 call from TCRdb remains unchecked. The CDR3 sequence is CASSVAPGQIGQPQHF.